This passage covers 10 T cell receptor beta chains from one sample sequenced in a study of cytomegalovirus exposure and HLA in healthy donors. The primer mix had 60 Vbeta and 13 Jbeta primers. Measured with immunoSEQ multiplex PCR; TCRdb has only the in-frame clones, and not every one. The sample lists about 260,000 clones; almost 85% were seen once. Sequenced: PBMCs. The source is a woman in her forties in good health and CMV-seropositive.

This sequence joins TRBV5-6 and TRBJ2-3, with 7 bases matching TRBD2. The J segment lost 0 bases and the V segment lost 3 bases, leaving 4 bases of the junction unmatched. CDR1 SGHDT and CDR2 YYEEEE come from the germline V gene. The CDR3 length is 15 residues. CDR3 sequence (DNA): TGTGCCAGCAGCTCTCTAGCGGCTAGCACAGATACGCAGTATTTT. This codes for CASSSLAASTDTQYF.

V and J are TRBV29-1 and TRBJ2-5; 11 bases align to TRBD1. CDR1 is SQVTM and CDR2 is ANQGSEA in the germline V gene. The V gene end was trimmed by 6 bases and the J gene end by 9 bases; junction bases not matched to a gene: 12. There are 14 residues in the CDR3. In DNA form, the CDR3 reads TGCAGCGTGGGGACAGGGGGACCGATTGGGGCCCAGTACTTC. This codes for CSVGTGGPIGAQYF.

This clone has more than one count but fewer than ten. The chain links TRBV6-4 to TRBJ2-2, with D perhaps matching TRBD1 (6 bases). The germline V gene encodes CDR1 MRHNA and CDR2 SNTAGT. The CDR3 has 15 amino acids. The V and J ends lost 0 bases and 4 bases respectively, with 9 bases between them. CDR3 loop: CASSDSQGATGELFF. Written as DNA, the CDR3 is TGTGCCAGCAGTGACTCACAGGGAGCCACCGGGGAGCTGTTTTTT.

The rearrangement uses TRBV9 and TRBJ1-1, with 10 bases aligning to TRBD1. Germline CDR1 SGDLS, CDR2 YYNGEE. The ends lost 3 bases at V and 5 bases at J; junction bases unmatched: 19. The CDR3 covers 19 residues. The CDR3 here is CASSALGGWTGGTDTEAFF. As DNA, the CDR3 is TGTGCCAGCAGCGCCTTAGGGGGTTGGACAGGGGGAACTGATACTGAAGCTTTCTTT.

The chain uses TRBV10-3 and TRBJ2-1; weak D call: TRBD1 (6 bases). The germline gives CDR1 ENHRY, CDR2 SYGVKD. V was clipped by 0 bases and J by 6 bases, with 15 bases between them. The CDR3 length is 16 residues. This CDR3 reads CAISESSAGVGNEQFF. CDR3 DNA: TGTGCCATCAGTGAGTCGAGCGCAGGGGTGGGCAATGAGCAGTTCTTC.

The chain couples TRBV11-3 to TRBJ1-4, with 8 nucleotides matching TRBD1. The CDR3 sequence is 15 residues long. J lost 4 bases, V lost 6 bases, and 7 bases had no gene match. Germline V gene lookup returns CDR1 SGHNT and CDR2 YENEEA. CDR3 residues: CASSGTGGDNEKLFF. CDR3 bases: TGTGCCAGCAGTGGTACAGGGGGGGATAATGAAAAACTGTTTTTT.

The gene calls are TRBV28 and TRBJ2-7; the match to TRBD1 covers 7 bases. J gave up 12 bases and V 4 bases, and 15 bases lay outside the gene matches. This CDR3 has 14 residues. Germline CDR1 is MDHEN and CDR2 is SYDVKM. CDR3 residues: CASSSRTGTGRGYF. The CDR3 bases are TGTGCCAGCAGTTCCCGGACAGGAACAGGCCGAGGGTACTTC.

The rearrangement joins TRBV28 to TRBJ1-2; D might be TRBD1 (5 bases). This CDR3 has 13 residues. Trimming shortened V by 2 bases and J by 8 bases, and 12 bases separated the two germline ends. In germline, CDR1 is MDHEN, CDR2 SYDVKM. As DNA, the CDR3 is TGTGCCAGCAGTTTAGCAGGGTACGACGGCTACACCTTC. It is translated as CASSLAGYDGYTF.

The rearrangement links TRBV5-1 to TRBJ1-1, with a tentative D call TRBD1 (5 bases). CDR1 SGHRS and CDR2 YFSETQ come from the germline V gene. V was cut by 4 bases and J by 4 bases, with 11 bases left in between. CDR3 length: 13 residues. The CDR3 region is CASSLPGSTEAFF. The CDR3 DNA is TGCGCCAGCAGCCTCCCAGGGTCCACTGAAGCTTTCTTT.

The chain has TRBV19 and TRBJ2-5, with 11 bases aligning to TRBD1. Looked up from germline, CDR1 is LNHDA and CDR2 is SQIVND (reference sequence). J gave up 7 bases and V 2 bases, and 15 bases lay outside the gene matches. This CDR3 contains 18 residues. In DNA form, the CDR3 reads TGTGCCAGTAGTATAACAGGACCGTGGGGACAGGGGGTCGCGACCCAGTACTTC. Translating it yields CASSITGPWGQGVATQYF.